The source of this T cell receptor (beta chain) is a study of blood T cells in healthy people across ages. Primers used in a second PCR of about 6 to 11 cycles were a sample-barcoded 5' primer and a J-beta primer mix. TCRdb ran MiXCR on the 5' RACE reads and lists one entry per CDR3 protein. The sample shows about 400,000 distinct CDR3 sequences, roughly half of them seen only once. CDR1 is SEHNR and CDR2 is FQNEAQ in the germline V gene (reference sequence). The CDR3 extends over 13 amino acids. With regard to this clonotype: What it recognizes is unknown.

Whole-study findings and limits: Conclusively comparing naive with antigen-experienced cells was impossible with unsorted PBMCs. Unknown donor CMV status possibly confounded expanded clonotype changes. Naive CD4+ cells and diversity were both higher in long-lived donors than in aged donors. Across the age range, TCR beta diversity per million T cells fell in a roughly linear way.

This TCR was recovered from a man aged 55 to 70 in good health. This chain links TRBV7-9 with TRBJ2-5; the D gene is possibly TRBD2 (5 bases). The J call is in doubt because the DNA end fits TRBJ2-7 better. Sequencing was carried out using blood. The CDR3 DNA is TGTGCCAGCAGCAAGTCGTGGGGAGACGAGCAGTACTTC. Translating gives CASSKSWGDEQYF.